The 30 T cell receptor beta chains listed next were all sequenced from one sample in a study of T cells after yellow fever vaccination (dated by TCRdb to between 2017 and 2020). Libraries came from 5' RACE. Instrument used: Illumina HiSeq 2500. TCRdb reworked the public reads: Q25 trimming with fastp, MiXCR clone assembly, productive beta chains retained. Duplicate CDR3 protein sequences are folded into a single record with the most common DNA and genes. The sample has 150,000 to 200,000 distinct CDR3 sequences on record, less than 9% of them singletons. The biggest ten clones account for 2.5% of the sample. The treatment or condition label of this sample denotes: live attenuated yellow fever vaccine strain. The source material was CD4+ T cells sorted from PBMCs, sampled less than 6 days after the first yellow fever vaccination. Source of these receptors: a man younger than 35 who received the YFV17D yellow fever vaccine.

This clonotype was detected ten times or more. V gene TRBV21-1 combines with J gene TRBJ2-5. TRBV21-1 is an annotated pseudogene. The CDR3 length is 19 residues. The CDR3 DNA is TGTGCCAGCAGCAAACGCCTGCACTGGGACAGCTACTTCCAAGAGACCCAGTACTTC. Translation gives CASSKRLHWDSYFQETQYF.

The rearrangement links TRBV15 to TRBJ2-1; D ambiguous. This CDR3 is 12 amino acids long. V was pared by 3 bases and J by 4 bases, with 4 bases between. Germline V gene data show CDR1 as LNHNV and CDR2 as YYDKDF (reference sequence). The CDR3 protein is CATSRGYNEQFF. CDR3 in DNA: TGTGCCACCAGCAGGGGTTACAATGAGCAGTTCTTC.

This clonotype was found many times. The chain joins TRBV11-2 to TRBJ2-4; 8 nucleotides match TRBD1. The CDR3 totals 16 residues. Per the germline V gene, CDR1 is SGHAT and CDR2 is FQNNGV. V lost 6 bases and J lost 3; bases outside the gene matches: 10. In DNA form, the CDR3 reads TGTGCCAGCAGAAGACCAGGGGGCAGGGGCAAAAACATTCAGTACTTC. Protein product: CASRRPGGRGKNIQYF. The whole variable domain, filled in from reference TRBV11-2 and TRBJ2-4, reads EAGVAQSPRYKIIEKRQSVAFWCNPISGHATLYWYQQILGQGPKLLIQFQNNGVVDDSQLPKDRFSAERLKGVDSTLKIQPAKLEDSAVYLCASRRPGGRGKNIQYFGAGTRLSVL.

This chain uses TRBV9 with TRBJ2-1, with TRBD1 identical over 7 bases. This CDR3 region has 16 residues. With V trimmed by 2 bases and J by 2 bases, 7 bases remained unmatched. CDR1 SGDLS and CDR2 YYNGEE come from the germline V gene. CDR3 protein: CASSVLGQQTYNEQFF. CDR3 nucleotides: TGTGCCAGCAGCGTCCTGGGACAGCAAACCTACAATGAGCAGTTCTTC.

The chain combines TRBV6-2 or TRBV6-3 with TRBJ2-7, with D perhaps TRBD1 (5 bases). This CDR3 comprises 15 residues. Germline CDR1 MNHEY, CDR2 SVGEGT. The V end was cut by 7 bases, the J end by 3 bases, with 19 bases between. The chain's CDR3 is CASTSPGRVGYEQYF. CDR3 sequence (DNA): TGTGCCAGCACCTCCCCGGGCAGGGTAGGCTACGAGCAGTACTTC.

The rearrangement links TRBV7-2 to TRBJ2-5; 10 bases are shared with TRBD2. V lost 1 base and J lost 4; bases outside the gene matches: 3. CDR1 SGHTA and CDR2 FQGNSA come from the germline V gene. The length of the CDR3 is 15 residues. In nucleotides, the CDR3 is TGTGCCAGCAGCTTAGTGGCTAGCGGGGGAGAGACCCAGTACTTC. This sequence encodes CASSLVASGGETQYF. Full variable domain (remainder filled in from reference TRBV7-2 and TRBJ2-5): GAGVSQSPSNKVTEKGKDVELRCDPISGHTALYWYRQSLGQGLEFLIYFQGNSAPDKSGLPSDRFSAERTGGSVSTLTIQRTQQEDSAVYLCASSLVASGGETQYFGPGTRLLVL.

The V call is TRBV27, the J call TRBJ1-2; D call uncertain. The CDR3 length is 14 residues. Germline V gene data show CDR1 as MNHEY and CDR2 as SMNVEV (reference sequence). Trimming took off 8 bases at V and 4 bases at J, with 17 bases between the two ends. The CDR3 region is CASCRREGCYGYTF. CDR3 DNA: TGTGCCAGCTGCCGTCGGGAGGGATGCTATGGCTACACCTTC.

At least ten counts were recorded for this clonotype. V and J are TRBV7-3 and TRBJ2-1; the D gene is possibly TRBD2 (6 bases). CDR1 SGHTA and CDR2 FQGTGA come from the germline V gene. Trimming left V 3 bases short and J 4 bases short, with 13 bases between. The CDR3 is 15 amino acids. CDR3 sequence reads: CASSLLAGIYNEQFF. As DNA, the CDR3 is TGTGCCAGCAGCTTGTTGGCGGGGATTTACAATGAGCAGTTCTTC.

This clonotype was counted ten times or more. This chain connects TRBV18 to TRBJ1-2; no reliable D call. Trimming stripped 3 bases from V and 4 bases from J, with 9 bases between. The germline gives CDR1 KGHSH, CDR2 LQKENI. The CDR3 extends over 13 amino acids. CDR3 sequence: CASSPSESYGYTF. CDR3 DNA sequence: TGTGCCAGCTCACCCTCAGAGTCCTATGGCTACACCTTC.

This clonotype has at least ten counts. The chain is built from TRBV7-9 and TRBJ1-5; D possibly corresponds to TRBD1 (5 bases). Trimming removed 5 bases from V and 6 bases from J, with 11 bases in between. CDR1 and CDR2 from the germline V gene are SEHNR and FQNEAQ (reference sequence). CDR3 length: 13 residues. CDR3 protein: CASSPQGIQPQHF. CDR3 nucleotides: TGTGCCAGCAGCCCCCAGGGAATTCAGCCCCAGCATTTT.

This clonotype was observed at least ten times. This chain connects TRBV12-3 or TRBV12-4 to TRBJ2-7; maybe TRBD1 (6 bases). Trimming took 6 bases from V and 7 from J, leaving 16 bases between them. The CDR3 runs to 13 residues. The CDR3 DNA reads TGTGCCAGCAGCAGGGACCCCAGGGGAGAGCAGTACTTC. This sequence encodes CASSRDPRGEQYF.

This clonotype was detected only a few times. The genes are TRBV7-2 and TRBJ2-7; D uncertain. Per the germline V gene, CDR1 is SGHTA and CDR2 is FQGNSA. This CDR3 has 13 residues. V was cut by 1 base and J by 1 base, with 5 bases left in between. The CDR3 loop reads CASSLGVSYEQYF. Here the CDR3 DNA reads TGTGCCAGCAGCTTAGGGGTTTCCTACGAGCAGTACTTC.

This clonotype was recorded many times. The chain carries TRBV9 and TRBJ2-1, with 11 bases matching TRBD2. The CDR3 is 14 residues long. Per the germline V gene, CDR1 is SGDLS and CDR2 is YYNGEE. J was trimmed by 10 bases and V by 3 bases; bases with no gene match: 6. CDR3 amino acids: CASSGGTSGTEQFF. The DNA for the CDR3 is TGTGCCAGCAGCGGCGGGACTAGCGGCACAGAGCAGTTCTTC.

This clonotype was found a few times. The chain couples TRBV7-8 to TRBJ1-1; 10 bases align to TRBD1. The V gene's germline CDR1 is SGHVS and CDR2 FQNEAQ. This CDR3 is 18 amino acids long. Trimming removed 3 bases from V and 3 bases from J; junction bases left unmatched: 13. This CDR3 is CASSFAPPGQGWDTEAFF. CDR3 nucleotides: TGTGCCAGCAGCTTCGCGCCCCCGGGACAGGGGTGGGACACTGAAGCTTTCTTT.

The genes are TRBV7-8 and TRBJ2-2; D gene ambiguous. Looked up from germline, CDR1 is SGHVS and CDR2 is FQNEAQ. Between the trimmed V and J ends, which lost 1 base and 0 bases, there was a span of 6 bases. The CDR3 length is 15 residues. CDR3 amino acids: CASSLGSANTGELFF. The CDR3 DNA reads as TGTGCCAGCAGCTTAGGCAGCGCGAACACCGGGGAGCTGTTTTTT.

This clonotype was counted many times. CDR3 in amino acids: CASSSLAGYTDTQYF. The CDR3 region has the DNA TGTGCCAGCAGCTCGTTAGCGGGGTACACAGATACGCAGTATTTT. The chain has TRBV7-3 and TRBJ2-3; the match to TRBD2 covers 8 bases. The CDR3 has 15 amino acids. Germline CDR1 and CDR2: SGHTA and FQGTGA. Trimming cost V 4 bases and J 2 bases; bases outside gene matches: 5. The full variable domain, its missing parts supplied by reference TRBV7-3 and TRBJ2-3, is GAGVSQTPSNKVTEKGKYVELRCDPISGHTALYWYRQSLGQGPEFLIYFQGTGAADDSGLPNDRFFAVRPEGSVSTLKIQRTERGDSAVYLCASSSLAGYTDTQYFGPGTRLTVL.

The sample holds many counts of this clonotype. This sequence joins TRBV28 and TRBJ2-5; the match to TRBD1 covers 8 bases. Germline CDR1 and CDR2: MDHEN and SYDVKM. The junction had 6 bases not matched to a gene; V was cut back by 5 bases and J by 4 bases. The CDR3 totals 14 residues. CDR3 in amino acids: CASSHGQGGETQYF. As DNA, the CDR3 is TGTGCCAGCAGTCACGGACAGGGTGGAGAGACCCAGTACTTC.

In this sample, this clonotype turned up a few times. V usage is TRBV12-3 or TRBV12-4 and J usage is TRBJ1-6; TRBD1 is a possible D gene (6 bases). Trimming took 8 bases from V and 9 from J, leaving 23 bases between them. CDR3 length equals 16 residues. Here the CDR3 DNA reads TGTGCCAGCGTATCGCGGAGGGGGGTTTGGGTTTCACCCCTCCACTTT. It translates to CASVSRRGVWVSPLHF.

This clonotype occurred a few times. The chain has TRBV7-2 and TRBJ1-6; 9 bases fit TRBD1. The germline CDR1 and CDR2 sequences are SGHTA and FQGNSA. The V gene end was trimmed by 4 bases and the J gene end by 10 bases; junction bases not matched to a gene: 5. The CDR3 contains 14 residues. This chain's CDR3 is CASSSQGARSPLHF. The DNA for the CDR3 is TGTGCCAGCAGCTCACAGGGGGCTCGATCACCCCTCCACTTT.

This clonotype was picked up a small number of times. The chain combines TRBV11-2 with TRBJ2-3; TRBD1 might be the D (5 bases). Germline V gene sequence: CDR1 SGHAT, CDR2 FQNNGV. V dropped 3 bases and J dropped 3 bases, with 13 bases sitting between them. The CDR3 sequence is 15 residues long. CDR3 sequence (DNA): TGTGCCAGCAGCTTCGCAGACCCAGGGACAGATACGCAGTATTTT. Amino acids: CASSFADPGTDTQYF.

This sequence joins TRBV4-2 and TRBJ2-1; D is tentatively TRBD1 or TRBD2 (5 bases each). This CDR3 is built from 15 residues. The V gene lost 8 bases and the J gene lost 3 bases, with 17 bases spanning the gap. CDR1 and CDR2 (germline): LGHNA, YNFKEQ. The DNA for the CDR3 is TGTGCCAGCGGCCCGGGGCTCCTCTGCTACAATGAGCAGTTCTTC. Translated, it gives CASGPGLLCYNEQFF.

This clonotype was seen repeatedly, ten times or more. The V gene is TRBV14, the J gene TRBJ2-1; the D gene is possibly TRBD2 (5 bases). Trimming removed 1 base from V and 5 bases from J, with 12 bases in between. Per the germline V gene, CDR1 is SGHDN and CDR2 is FVKESK. The CDR3 loop spans 15 amino acids. CDR3: CASSQVRGWNNEQFF. The CDR3 nucleotides read TGTGCCAGCAGCCAAGTCCGGGGTTGGAACAATGAGCAGTTCTTC.

This chain uses TRBV2 with TRBJ2-6; possible D gene TRBD1, 6 bases. Germline V CDR1 and CDR2: SNHLY, FYNNEI. Trimming left V 9 bases short and J 1 base short, with 16 bases between. The CDR3 has 16 residues. The DNA for the CDR3 is TGTGCCAGGAACAGGGAACTCCAATCTGGGGCCAACGTCCTGACTTTC. Translating gives CARNRELQSGANVLTF.

This clonotype showed up many times. The genes are TRBV20-1 and TRBJ1-2; TRBD1 aligns across 7 bases. Trimming cost V 0 bases and J 7 bases; bases outside gene matches: 14. This CDR3 is 16 amino acids long. Germline V gives CDR1 DFQATT, CDR2 SNEGSKA (reference sequence). The CDR3 DNA follows: TGCAGTGCTAGAGATCCCCAGACAGGGAGCCGGAGTGGCTACACCTTC. Translation gives CSARDPQTGSRSGYTF.

In this sample, this clonotype turned up many times. The chain has TRBV7-9 and TRBJ1-6; D uncertain. V lost 6 bases to trimming and J lost 3 bases, with 9 bases between them. Germline CDR1 and CDR2: SEHNR and FQNEAQ (reference sequence). This CDR3 has 14 residues. This CDR3 reads CASSLSSYNSPLHF. CDR3 sequence (DNA): TGTGCCAGCAGTTTATCCAGCTATAATTCACCCCTCCACTTT.

The chain carries TRBV9 and TRBJ1-3; TRBD1 matches 8 bases. The V gene end was trimmed by 3 bases and the J gene end by 2 bases; junction bases not matched to a gene: 4. CDR3 length: 15 residues. The germline gives CDR1 SGDLS, CDR2 YYNGEE. CDR3 sequence reads: CASSAGQGAGNTIYF. The CDR3 region has the DNA TGTGCCAGCAGCGCCGGACAGGGAGCTGGAAACACCATATATTTT. Full variable domain (rest looked up from reference TRBV9 and TRBJ1-3): DSGVTQTPKHLITATGQRVTLRCSPRSGDLSVYWYQQSLDQGLQFLIQYYNGEERAKGNILERFSAQQFPDLHSELNLSSLELGDSALYFCASSAGQGAGNTIYFGEGSWLTVV.

This clonotype was detected many times. The chain employs TRBV29-1 and TRBJ2-4; 7 bases are a match to TRBD1. The V gene's germline CDR1 is SQVTM and CDR2 ANQGSEA. CDR3 length equals 14 residues. Germline trimming cut 6 bases from V and 3 bases from J; bases unmatched to any gene: 8. CDR3 amino acids: CSVKTGKDKNIQYF. The CDR3, as DNA: TGCAGCGTCAAGACAGGGAAGGACAAAAACATTCAGTACTTC.

This clonotype was seen repeatedly, ten times or more. This chain uses TRBV6-1 with TRBJ2-7, with 8 bases aligning to TRBD1. This CDR3 is 14 amino acids long. CDR1 and CDR2 (germline): MNHNS, SASEGT. J lost 2 bases, V lost 5 bases, and 5 bases had no gene match. The chain's CDR3 is CASSPGQAPYEQYV. The CDR3 DNA follows: TGTGCCAGCAGTCCGGGACAGGCACCCTACGAGCAGTACGTC.

There are many counts of this clonotype. This chain connects TRBV5-5 to TRBJ2-7; TRBD1 is a possible D gene (5 bases). Trimming removed 5 bases from V and 0 bases from J, with 15 bases in between. The CDR3 totals 15 residues. Per the germline V gene, CDR1 is SGHKS and CDR2 is YYEKEE (reference sequence). The CDR3 here is CASRSGLSPSYEQYV. The CDR3 DNA reads as TGTGCCAGCAGATCAGGGTTATCCCCCTCCTACGAGCAGTACGTC.

This clonotype was seen repeatedly, ten times or more. The genes are TRBV9 and TRBJ2-7, with 8 bases matching TRBD1. CDR1 and CDR2 (germline): SGDLS, YYNGEE. The CDR3 runs to 13 residues. Trimming at V came to 3 bases and at J to 6 bases, leaving 5 bases not matched to a gene. DNA of the CDR3: TGTGCCAGCAGCGGCGCGACAGGGGTCGAGCAGTACTTC. It is translated as CASSGATGVEQYF.